The clone carrying this T cell receptor (beta chain) has a count of ten or more. Antigen specificity is unknown. The time point was: newly diagnosed GD, antithyroid drugs for less than 3 months. PBMC-derived RNA was used for the TCR library. The data stem from a study of regulatory T cells in long-lasting Graves disease. Study details: For under 3 months, newly diagnosed Graves' patients had been taking antithyroid drugs. The study, taken as a whole, reports: Researchers examined only peripheral blood and not thyroid tissue. Persistent patients shared more public clonotypes (roughly 2,800) than new patients (approximately 970).

According to the study, TCR beta libraries were built with iRepertoire HTBI primers and CDR3-region Arm-PCR. From the multiplex PCR reads, TCRdb called clonotypes with MiXCR, one entry per CDR3 protein. The sample gives a few hundred thousand distinct CDR3 sequences, around 20% of which show up once; 22% is in the top ten. The specimen was peripheral blood mononuclear cells (PBMCs), collected at new diagnosis, from a patient treated with antithyroid drugs. The receptor was isolated from a female donor with Graves disease.

The CDR3 region has the DNA TGTGCCAGCAGGGGACAGGGGAGTCCCTACGAGCAGTACTTC. It encodes CASRGQGSPYEQYF. The genes are TRBV3-1 and TRBJ2-7; TRBD1 matches at 10 bases. V gave up 6 bases and J gave up 2 bases; unmatched junction bases: 4. This CDR3 comprises 14 residues. The germline CDR1 and CDR2 sequences are LGHDT and YNNKEL (reference sequence).